This record looks at one T cell receptor (beta chain) sequence and its context. The antigen remains undetermined. This sample stems from a study of OX40 agonist ivuxolimab in advanced cancers. The overall study: Patients got intravenous ivuxolimab at 0.01 to 10 mg/kg every 2 weeks. Study outcomes and limitations: More expanded clones were found, on average, in CD8+ than in CD4+ T cells. Within 6 weeks, CD4+ and CD8+ blood T cells expanded clonally at 0.1 to 3.0 mg/kg.

The protocol was immunoSEQ multiplex PCR, while the TCRdb copy is restricted to in-frame clones and leaves out a portion. The sample carries around 50,000 clones, roughly 81% recorded once. The CDR3 has 14 amino acids. Germline values: CDR1 SQVTM, CDR2 ANQGSEA. The trim removed 6 bases at V and 2 bases at J, leaving 9 bases unmatched. The origin of this receptor is an adult with an advanced solid tumor such as melanoma, head and neck, liver or kidney cancer. Specimen: CD4+ or CD8+ T cells sorted from blood, collected in a trial of the OX40 agonist ivuxolimab. The chain has TRBV29-1 and TRBJ1-2; TRBD1 aligns across 7 bases. CDR3 region: CSVITGAQNYGYTF. The CDR3 DNA reads TGCAGCGTCATTACAGGGGCCCAGAACTATGGCTACACCTTC.